One sample yielded the 14 T cell receptor beta chains listed below, sequenced in a study of blood T cell repertoires in COVID-19. Sequenced by immunoSEQ multiplex PCR; TCRdb stores in-frame clones only, minus some. The table includes some 150,000 clones, 84% detected once. The sequencing input was peripheral blood. These receptors came from an older woman with acute or convalescent COVID-19.

This clone showed up just a few times. The rearrangement joins TRBV7-8 to TRBJ2-1; D unresolved. V was cut by 1 base and J by 2 bases, with 6 bases left in between. Per the germline V gene, CDR1 is SGHVS and CDR2 is FQNEAQ. CDR3 length: 14 amino acids. DNA for the CDR3: TGTGCCAGCAGCTTAGTTACAGCCTACAATGAGCAGTTCTTC. This translates into CASSLVTAYNEQFF.

The rearrangement links TRBV4-3 to TRBJ1-2; 11 bases map to TRBD1. Trimming cost V 0 bases and J 6 bases; bases outside gene matches: 3. The CDR3 length is 15 residues. The germline V gene has CDR1 LGHNA and CDR2 YSLEER. This CDR3 is CASSQDLGQGDGYTF. The CDR3 DNA sequence: TGCGCCAGCAGCCAAGATCTGGGACAGGGGGATGGCTACACCTTC.

The V and J genes are TRBV9 and TRBJ1-3; TRBD1 agrees at 9 bases. This CDR3 is 18 amino acids long. Germline V CDR1 and CDR2: SGDLS, YYNGEE. The V gene end was trimmed by 0 bases and the J gene end by 0 bases; junction bases not matched to a gene: 7. The chain's CDR3 is CASSVAPGTGISGNTIYF. CDR3 sequence (DNA): TGTGCCAGCAGCGTAGCTCCTGGGACAGGGATCTCTGGAAACACCATATATTTT.

This chain links TRBV5-1 with TRBJ2-3, with 8 positions matching TRBD2. Per the germline V gene, CDR1 is SGHRS and CDR2 is YFSETQ. CDR3 length: 17 amino acids. With 4 bases clipped from V and 3 bases from J, the junction kept 13 bases outside the gene matches. CDR3 in amino acids: CASSPPLAGRGTDTQYF. CDR3 bases: TGCGCCAGCAGCCCCCCGTTAGCGGGAAGGGGGACAGATACGCAGTATTTT. Filled out from reference TRBV5-1 and TRBJ2-3, the complete variable domain reads KAGVTQTPRYLIKTRGQQVTLSCSPISGHRSVSWYQQTPGQGLQFLFEYFSETQRNKGNFPGRFSGRQFSNSRSEMNVSTLELGDSALYLCASSPPLAGRGTDTQYFGPGTRLTVL.

This clone was seen a single time. The V gene is TRBV5-1, the J gene TRBJ1-4; D may be TRBD1 (5 bases). The CDR3 runs to 15 residues. V gave up 0 bases and J gave up 4 bases, with 10 bases separating them. Germline V gene sequence: CDR1 SGHRS, CDR2 YFSETQ. The CDR3 is CASSLALTDNEKLFF. The CDR3 DNA reads as TGCGCCAGCAGCTTGGCCCTGACAGATAATGAAAAACTGTTTTTT.

This chain links TRBV19 with TRBJ1-2; D ambiguous. Germline-derived CDR1 and CDR2 are LNHDA and SQIVND (reference sequence). Trimming pared 3 bases from V and 6 bases from J, leaving 11 bases between. This CDR3 contains 13 residues. CDR3 protein: CASSIGETHGYTF. The CDR3 DNA follows: TGTGCCAGTAGTATCGGGGAAACGCATGGCTACACCTTC.

A few counts support this clone. V gene TRBV18 combines with J gene TRBJ2-7; TRBD1 agrees at 10 bases. The CDR3 totals 13 residues. CDR1 KGHSH and CDR2 LQKENI come from the germline V gene. V shed 8 bases and J 7 bases; nucleotides not matched to a gene: 8. The CDR3 sequence: CASTTGGAGEQYF. The CDR3 coding sequence is TGTGCCAGCACGACAGGGGGCGCGGGGGAGCAGTACTTC.

V and J are TRBV5-1 and TRBJ2-2; TRBD1 agrees at 7 bases. With V trimmed by 4 bases and J by 5 bases, 8 bases remained unmatched. From germline, CDR1 is SGHRS and CDR2 YFSETQ. The CDR3 runs 15 residues. For the CDR3, the DNA is TGCGCCAGCAGCCCAACGGGACAGCTTACCGGGGAGCTGTTTTTT. Its translation: CASSPTGQLTGELFF.

This clone was observed a single time. V is TRBV27 and J is TRBJ2-6; no firm D call. Deletions cut 4 bases from V and 3 bases from J, with 10 bases between. CDR1 is MNHEY and CDR2 is SMNVEV in the germline V gene (reference sequence). CDR3 size: 15 residues. The CDR3, as DNA: TGTGCCAGCAGTTCCCTTTTATTTGGGGCCAACGTCCTGACTTTC. Amino acid sequence: CASSSLLFGANVLTF. Looking up the rest from reference TRBV27 and TRBJ2-6 gives the full variable domain: EAQVTQNPRYLITVTGKKLTVTCSQNMNHEYMSWYRQDPGLGLRQIYYSMNVEVTDKGDVPEGYKVSRKEKRNFPLILESPSPNQTSLYFCASSSLLFGANVLTFGAGSRLTVL.

The rearrangement links TRBV29-1 to TRBJ1-4; D is unresolved. V was trimmed by 5 bases and J by 7 bases, leaving 17 bases between them. This CDR3 has 14 residues. CDR1 is SQVTM, CDR2 ANQGSEA, per germline. The CDR3 region is CSVKLVARGEKLFF. The CDR3 coding sequence is TGCAGCGTTAAACTGGTTGCGCGGGGTGAAAAACTGTTTTTT.

This sequence joins TRBV7-9 and TRBJ2-5; 7 bases line up with TRBD2. The CDR3 contains 16 residues. Germline CDR1 and CDR2: SEHNR and FQNEAQ (reference sequence). V lost 2 bases, J lost 7 bases, and 13 bases stayed unmatched. The CDR3 region is CASSLSAGEWGGTQYF. The CDR3 DNA sequence: TGTGCCAGCAGCTTATCGGCGGGAGAGTGGGGTGGGACCCAGTACTTC.

CDR3 in amino acids: CASSLDFRDYGYTF. As DNA, the CDR3 is TGTGCCAGCAGCCTCGATTTTCGGGACTATGGCTACACCTTC. V usage is TRBV6-5 and J usage is TRBJ1-2; D uncertain. This CDR3 contains 14 residues. V lost 6 bases to trimming and J lost 3 bases, with 14 bases between them. Germline lookup yields CDR1 MNHEY and CDR2 SVGAGI.

A few counts support this clone. V and J are TRBV27 and TRBJ2-7; TRBD2 is a possible D gene (6 bases). The ends were cut back, 3 bases at V and 5 bases at J, with 14 bases in the middle. The CDR3 length is 14 residues. The germline CDR1 and CDR2 sequences are MNHEY and SMNVEV (reference sequence). The CDR3: CASSFPGSTHEQYF. CDR3 nucleotide sequence: TGTGCCAGCAGTTTTCCCGGGAGTACACACGAGCAGTACTTC.

CDR3 bases: TGTGCCAGCAACCCGACAGGTCTCGGGTACGAGCAGTACTTC. Its translation is CASNPTGLGYEQYF. The chain couples TRBV2 to TRBJ2-7, with TRBD1 as a possible D gene (6 bases). The CDR3 loop spans 14 amino acids. In germline, CDR1 is SNHLY, CDR2 FYNNEI. The V gene lost 7 bases and the J gene lost 4 bases, with 17 bases spanning the gap.